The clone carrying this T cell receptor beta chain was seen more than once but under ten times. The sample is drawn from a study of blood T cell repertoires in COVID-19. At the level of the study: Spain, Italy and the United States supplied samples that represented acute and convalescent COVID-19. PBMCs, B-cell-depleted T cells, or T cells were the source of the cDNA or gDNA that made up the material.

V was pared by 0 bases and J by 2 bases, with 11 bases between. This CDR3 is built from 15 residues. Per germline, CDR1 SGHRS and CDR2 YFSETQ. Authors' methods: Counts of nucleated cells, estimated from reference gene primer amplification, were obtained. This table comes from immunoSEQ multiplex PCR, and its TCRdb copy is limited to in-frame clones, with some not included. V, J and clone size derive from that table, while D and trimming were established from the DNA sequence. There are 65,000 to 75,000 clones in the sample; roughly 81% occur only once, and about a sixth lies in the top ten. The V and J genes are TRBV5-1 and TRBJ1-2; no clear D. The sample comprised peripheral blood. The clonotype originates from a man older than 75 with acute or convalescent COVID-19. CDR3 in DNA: TGCGCCAGCAGCTTGGCCGAGGGATTGAACTATGGCTACACCTTC. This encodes CASSLAEGLNYGYTF.